Presented here are 7 T cell receptor beta chains from one specimen sequenced in a study of beta chain features in type 1 diabetes (dated by TCRdb to between 2017 and 2018). Their recognized antigens are unknown. Here is what the overall study found, with its caveats: In all four CD4+ subsets, TCRB CDR3 length was moderately but significantly shorter in type 1 diabetes patients.

Libraries came from the immunoSEQ multiplex PCR assay. The entire isolated RNA was reverse transcribed using the High Capacity cDNA Reverse Transcription Kit, and thus expressed TCRB transcripts were sequenced. TCRdb obtained this table from immuneACCESS and retained in-frame rearrangements with V and J assigned. These tables miss some clones; where compared with another copy, unresolved V genes account for less than half of the shortfall, and the remainder is unexplained. Counted in this sample were around 690,000 clones; 9.5% to 15% of them appeared once. The ten largest account for about 0.11% of the sample. Source material: naive CD4+ T cells from blood. Read against the paper, the sample's cell subset or site label means: true naive CD4+ T cells. These receptor sequences come from a man in his thirties or forties with type 1 diabetes.

In this sample, this clone turned up a few times. The rearrangement uses TRBV30 and TRBJ2-4, with a weak D call TRBD2 (6 bases). CDR1 and CDR2 from the germline V gene are GTSNPN and SVGIG (reference sequence). The CDR3 runs to 14 residues. V dropped 2 bases and J dropped 7 bases, with 15 bases sitting between them. CDR3 loop: CAWSSGGSMNIQYF. The DNA of the CDR3 is TGTGCCTGGAGTAGTGGGGGGAGTATGAACATTCAGTACTTC.

This sequence joins TRBV7-9 and TRBJ1-2; possibly TRBD1 for D (5 bases). Trimming pared 5 bases from V and 4 bases from J, leaving 17 bases between. The CDR3 has 15 amino acids. From germline, CDR1 is SEHNR and CDR2 FQNEAQ (reference sequence). This chain's CDR3 is CASSEGHRGPYGYTF. The CDR3 nucleotides read TGTGCCAGCAGCGAGGGGCACCGAGGGCCCTATGGCTACACCTTC.

V and J are TRBV14 and TRBJ2-4, with D uncertain. CDR3 length equals 14 residues. Germline V lookup: CDR1 SGHDN, CDR2 FVKESK. V shed 1 base and J shed 0 bases, with 4 bases lying between them. CDR3 DNA sequence: TGTGCCAGCAGCCAAGGGTTAGCCAAAAACATTCAGTACTTC. Its protein product is CASSQGLAKNIQYF.

This clone came up a few times. At one boundary the junction diverges from the germline segment, which might be a read error. The J gene is TRBJ1-2, the V gene TRBV7-2; 9 bases match TRBD1. CDR3 length equals 13 residues. Germline assignment: CDR1 SGHTA and CDR2 FQGNSA. CDR3 in amino acids: CASSLVFTGGSTF. Written as DNA, the CDR3 is TGTGCCAGCAGCTTAGTATTCACAGGGGGCTCCACCTTC.

This chain joins TRBV5-1 and TRBJ2-7; possible D gene TRBD1, 5 bases. The length of the CDR3 is 14 residues. V was shortened by 1 base and J by 3 bases, with 11 bases between the two germline ends. Germline V gene data show CDR1 as SGHRS and CDR2 as YFSETQ. CDR3 amino acids: CASSLRRGGYEQYF. CDR3 nucleotide sequence: TGCGCCAGCAGCTTGAGAAGGGGCGGCTACGAGCAGTACTTC.

This rearrangement joins TRBV10-3 to TRBJ1-1; the D is unclear. This CDR3 comprises 15 residues. Germline V gene data show CDR1 as ENHRY and CDR2 as SYGVKD. Trimming took 5 bases from V and 1 from J, leaving 14 bases between them. The CDR3 coding sequence is TGTGCCATCAGTCAATATTCCGGAGCGAACACTGAAGCTTTCTTT. Translated, it gives CAISQYSGANTEAFF.

The CDR3 sequence is CASRNTGSTSNYGYTF. The DNA of the CDR3 is TGTGCCAGCAGAAACACAGGGAGCACCTCTAACTATGGCTACACCTTC. This chain links TRBV5-4 with TRBJ1-2, with D perhaps TRBD1 (6 bases). This CDR3 has 16 amino acids. The germline V gene has CDR1 SGHNT and CDR2 YYREEE (reference sequence). V was trimmed by 5 bases and J by 0 bases, leaving 17 bases between them.